In this sample, the clone carrying this TCR beta chain turned up once. As yet, its antigen is unknown. Germline V lookup: CDR1 SGHDT, CDR2 YYEEEE. CDR3 size: 15 residues. V lost 3 bases and J lost 6, with 16 bases in between. The sample comes from a study of T cell responses to AZD1222 COVID-19 vaccine. Broader study findings: The CD4 TCRs associated with vaccination extended across spike and predominated at 160-218 and 743-854. Donors were mostly white British, more females; clonal diversity possibly underestimated.

Generated by immunoSEQ multiplex PCR, the TCRdb table keeps only in-frame clones and is missing some. Here the sample spans 100,000 to 150,000 clones, approximately 91% being singletons. The input for sequencing was peripheral blood, taken 28 days after the second AZD1222 dose. The source is an adult who received the AZD1222 COVID-19 vaccine. The chain carries TRBV5-6 and TRBJ1-5, with D possibly TRBD1 on 6 matching bases. The DNA of the CDR3 is TGTGCCAGCAGCTCTGAACCAGGGGTAGGTCAGCCCCAGCATTTT. Translated, it gives CASSSEPGVGQPQHF.